Below are 10 T cell receptor beta chains sequenced from a single sample in a study of cytomegalovirus exposure and HLA in healthy donors. PCR primers comprised 60 Vbeta and 13 Jbeta primers. Some clones are missing from TCRdb's copy, which holds only in-frame ones; the method was immunoSEQ multiplex PCR. Among 140,000 to 150,000 clones, 76% were seen once, and the ten largest hold 1.5% to 2%. The material sequenced was PBMCs. The receptors derive from a woman in her 40s in good health and CMV-seronegative.

This clone was found a few times. V is TRBV7-8 and J is TRBJ1-1; TRBD1 aligns across 7 bases. Germline lookup yields CDR1 SGHVS and CDR2 FQNEAQ. The CDR3 has 15 residues. Unmatched junction bases numbered 9, after V lost 5 bases and J lost 3 bases. This CDR3 is CASSPMTGKDTEAFF. The CDR3 nucleotides are TGTGCCAGCAGCCCTATGACAGGGAAAGACACTGAAGCTTTCTTT.

The chain carries TRBV2 and TRBJ2-1; TRBD1 aligns across 11 bases. Germline CDR1 and CDR2: SNHLY and FYNNEI. The CDR3 totals 14 residues. Unmatched junction bases numbered 7, after V lost 6 bases and J lost 9 bases. The DNA for the CDR3 is TGTGCCAGCAGGGGAGGACAGGGGGCGGTTGAGCAGTTCTTC. Translating gives CASRGGQGAVEQFF. Full variable domain (outside the CDR3, taken from reference TRBV2 and TRBJ2-1): EPEVTQTPSHQVTQMGQEVILRCVPISNHLYFYWYRQILGQKVEFLVSFYNNEISEKSEIFDDQFSVERPDGSNFTLKIRSTKLEDSAMYFCASRGGQGAVEQFFGPGTRLTVL.

The chain recombines TRBV2 with TRBJ1-2; no definite D call. V was cut by 0 bases and J by 4 bases, with 12 bases left in between. The V gene's germline CDR1 is SNHLY and CDR2 FYNNEI. The CDR3 contains 15 residues. This CDR3 is CASSEAYITAYGYTF. CDR3 DNA sequence: TGTGCCAGCAGTGAAGCCTATATTACCGCCTATGGCTACACCTTC.

The rearrangement joins TRBV19 to TRBJ1-2; TRBD1 might be the D (5 bases). With 7 bases removed from V and 1 base from J, the gap between germline ends came to 16 bases. The CDR3 contains 15 residues. CDR1 and CDR2 from the germline V gene are LNHDA and SQIVND (reference sequence). The CDR3 DNA sequence: TGTGCCAGTACGAGTGGGGCAGAAAGTAACTATGGCTACACCTTC. It translates to CASTSGAESNYGYTF.

This sequence joins TRBV13 and TRBJ2-3; D uncertain. V shed 5 bases and J shed 1 base, with 10 bases lying between them. CDR1 and CDR2 (germline): PRHDT, FYEKMQ (reference sequence). The length of the CDR3 is 14 residues. The CDR3 nucleotides are TGTGCCAGCAGCCTAATGAGAGGCACAGATACGCAGTATTTT. This codes for CASSLMRGTDTQYF.

This chain joins TRBV15 and TRBJ2-7; D may be TRBD1 (6 bases). This CDR3 has 16 residues. CDR1 is LNHNV, CDR2 YYDKDF, per germline (reference sequence). Between the trimmed V and J ends, which lost 2 bases and 0 bases, there was a span of 14 bases. CDR3 residues: CATSRTRTESSYEQYF. Written as DNA, the CDR3 is TGTGCCACCAGCAGAACCCGGACAGAAAGCTCCTACGAGCAGTACTTC.

This sequence joins TRBV2 and TRBJ2-3, with 7 bases fitting TRBD2. Germline V gene data show CDR1 as SNHLY and CDR2 as FYNNEI. V lost 8 bases and J lost 4; bases outside the gene matches: 12. The CDR3 is made up of 15 amino acids. CDR3 protein: CASSVFGGRSDTQYF. The DNA for the CDR3 is TGTGCCAGCTCCGTCTTCGGGGGGAGGTCAGATACGCAGTATTTT.

The chain carries TRBV7-8 and TRBJ1-4; D is undetermined. The length of the CDR3 is 14 residues. Germline V gene lookup returns CDR1 SGHVS and CDR2 FQNEAQ. Trimming took off 3 bases at V and 8 bases at J, with 13 bases between the two ends. In nucleotides, the CDR3 is TGTGCCAGCAGCTTCGGGGAGGTTGGCGAAAAACTGTTTTTT. Translation gives CASSFGEVGEKLFF. Supplemented by reference TRBV7-8 and TRBJ1-4, the full variable domain reads GAGVSQSPRYKVAKRGQDVALRCDPISGHVSLFWYQQALGQGPEFLTYFQNEAQLDKSGLPSDRFFAERPEGSVSTLKIQRTQQEDSAVYLCASSFGEVGEKLFFGSGTQLSVL.

The table lists this clone with a few counts. The J gene is TRBJ1-1, the V gene TRBV1. TRBV1 is reported as a pseudogene. This CDR3 is built from 12 residues. The CDR3 nucleotides read TGCACCAGTCGAGGGTGGAGCACTGAAGCTTTCTTT. Translating gives CTSRGWSTEAFF.

The chain recombines TRBV6-5 with TRBJ1-5, with 10 bases lining up with TRBD1. Germline loops: CDR1 MNHEY, CDR2 SVGAGI. The CDR3 spans 16 residues. With 0 bases clipped from V and 2 bases from J, the junction kept 1 base outside the gene matches. The CDR3 DNA reads TGTGCCAGCAGTTACTCGACAGGGGGCGGCAATCAGCCCCAGCATTTT. It yields the protein CASSYSTGGGNQPQHF.